Below, 16 T cell receptor beta chains from the same sample are listed, as sequenced in a study of shared clonotypes between healthy human individuals (dated by TCRdb to about 2020). Library generation was performed with the immunoSEQ multiplex PCR assay. TCRdb holds this immuneACCESS table with in-frame rearrangements only. Some clones are missing; in checked studies, unresolved V genes explain under half, and the rest has no known cause. The sample table lists over a million clones, about 80% of them with a count of one. 0.61% of the sample rests with the top ten. Sequencing was done on a sample of memory CD4+ T cells from PBMCs. The meaning of the sample's cell subset or site label: CD45RA-negative fraction. The receptors shown here come from a man aged 18-30 years in good health. Some clones in this sample may be carry-over from other donors' samples.

J is TRBJ2-2 and V is TRBV30; 7 bases line up with TRBD2. The germline V gene has CDR1 GTSNPN and CDR2 SVGIG (reference sequence). CDR3 length: 15 amino acids. The V gene end was trimmed by 4 bases and the J gene end by 5 bases; junction bases not matched to a gene: 10. The CDR3 DNA follows: TGTGCCTGGACCTCGACTAGCATTATAACCGGGGAGCTGTTTTTT. Translated: CAWTSTSIITGELFF.

This CDR3 is CASSPQGANNSPLHF. CDR3 DNA sequence: TGTGCCAGCTCACCACAGGGGGCGAACAATTCACCCCTCCACTTT. This sequence joins TRBV18 and TRBJ1-6, with 7 bases aligning to TRBD1. This CDR3 region has 15 residues. Trimming removed 1 base from V and 7 bases from J; junction bases left unmatched: 4. Germline CDR1 is KGHSH and CDR2 is LQKENI. The variable domain in full, with the rest retrieved from reference TRBV18 and TRBJ1-6, is NAGVMQNPRHLVRRRGQEARLRCSPMKGHSHVYWYRQLPEEGLKFMVYLQKENIIDESGMPKERFSAEFPKEGPSILRIQQVVRGDSAAYFCASSPQGANNSPLHFGNGTRLTVT.

This rearrangement joins TRBV25-1 to TRBJ2-7; D may correspond to TRBD1 or TRBD2 (5 bases each). The germline V gene has CDR1 MGHDK and CDR2 SYGVNS. The CDR3 has 14 amino acids. V was cut by 4 bases and J by 5 bases, with 15 bases left in between. This CDR3 is CASSGTGEGHEQYF. CDR3 DNA: TGTGCCAGCAGTGGGACGGGTGAGGGACACGAGCAGTACTTC.

The CDR3 loop reads CASSPPVYGYTF. The CDR3, as DNA: TGTGCCAGCAGCCCCCCGGTTTATGGCTACACCTTC. This chain joins TRBV28 and TRBJ1-2; no clear D. Trimming shortened V by 6 bases and J by 5 bases, and 10 bases separated the two germline ends. The CDR3 is 12 residues long. Germline-derived CDR1 and CDR2 are MDHEN and SYDVKM.

The rearrangement uses TRBV7-2 and TRBJ1-3; D uncertain. This CDR3 region has 12 residues. The V end lost 2 bases, the J end lost 7 bases, and 6 bases lay between the germline ends. The V gene's germline CDR1 is SGHTA and CDR2 FQGNSA. This CDR3 is CASSLTWNTIYF. In DNA form, the CDR3 reads TGTGCCAGCAGCTTAACATGGAACACCATATATTTT.

This sequence joins TRBV5-1 and TRBJ1-4; no reliable D call. This CDR3 has 14 amino acids. Germline values: CDR1 SGHRS, CDR2 YFSETQ. The V gene lost 0 bases and the J gene lost 3 bases, with 6 bases spanning the gap. The CDR3, as DNA: TGCGCCAGCAGCTTGGTGGCAGCTAATGAAAAACTGTTTTTT. Protein product: CASSLVAANEKLFF.

The rearrangement links TRBV30 to TRBJ1-4; D call uncertain. The CDR3 length is 13 residues. Germline assignment: CDR1 GTSNPN and CDR2 SVGIG (reference sequence). V lost 0 bases, J lost 6 bases, and 8 bases lay in between. The CDR3 DNA reads as TGTGCCTGGAGTGTCGACGGGTATGAAAAACTGTTTTTT. It codes for CAWSVDGYEKLFF.

Many counts were recorded for this clone. The chain couples TRBV10-3 to TRBJ2-3; D might be TRBD1 (6 bases). V lost 2 bases and J 5 bases, leaving 8 bases between the germline ends. This CDR3 is 13 amino acids long. Germline CDR1 and CDR2: ENHRY and SYGVKD. The CDR3 region has the DNA TGTGCCATCAGTGAGACACAGGGAGATACGCAGTATTTT. Translating it yields CAISETQGDTQYF.

The chain uses TRBV2 and TRBJ1-3; 7 bases fit TRBD1. Germline V gene data show CDR1 as SNHLY and CDR2 as FYNNEI. The CDR3 covers 16 residues. The junction had 10 bases not matched to a gene; V was cut back by 4 bases and J by 4 bases. Here the CDR3 reads CASSAQGVKGGNTIYF. The DNA for the CDR3 is TGTGCCAGCAGTGCCCAGGGGGTTAAGGGGGGAAACACCATATATTTT.

The CDR3, as DNA: TGTGCCAGCAGACCCGACCCATCCTATGGCTACACCTTC. Residues: CASRPDPSYGYTF. The chain carries TRBV6-4 and TRBJ1-2; D unresolved. Germline CDR1 reads MRHNA; CDR2 reads SNTAGT. The CDR3 is 13 residues long. V was clipped by 6 bases and J by 4 bases, with 12 bases between them.

J is TRBJ2-3 and V is TRBV27, with D perhaps TRBD2 (7 bases). This CDR3 comprises 14 residues. Trimming left V 8 bases short and J 1 base short, with 13 bases between. The V gene's germline CDR1 is MNHEY and CDR2 SMNVEV (reference sequence). CDR3 in amino acids: CASCGGHRTDTQYF. The CDR3 nucleotides are TGTGCCAGCTGCGGGGGACACCGCACAGATACGCAGTATTTT.

This clone has a single count. The chain recombines TRBV19 with TRBJ2-1; 9 positions agree with TRBD1. Trimming at V came to 7 bases and at J to 8 bases, leaving 9 bases not matched to a gene. The CDR3 sequence is 14 residues long. The germline V gene has CDR1 LNHDA and CDR2 SQIVND (reference sequence). CDR3 bases: TGTGCCAGTACCACAGGACAGGGGATCGATGAGCAGTTCTTC. The encoded protein is CASTTGQGIDEQFF. Filled out from reference TRBV19 and TRBJ2-1, the complete variable domain reads DGGITQSPKYLFRKEGQNVTLSCEQNLNHDAMYWYRQDPGQGLRLIYYSQIVNDFQKGDIAEGYSVSREKKESFPLTVTSAQKNPTAFYLCASTTGQGIDEQFFGPGTRLTVL.

The sample holds one count of this clone. The CDR3 region is CASSFLGRDTEAFF. The CDR3 DNA is TGTGCCAGCAGCTTTTTGGGGAGGGACACTGAAGCTTTCTTT. This sequence joins TRBV7-9 and TRBJ1-1; D unresolved. The V gene's germline CDR1 is SEHNR and CDR2 FQNEAQ (reference sequence). V lost 3 bases and J lost 3, with 11 bases in between. The CDR3 totals 14 residues.

The V call is TRBV7-8, the J call TRBJ2-5, with TRBD2 matching 8 bases. V shed 4 bases and J 5 bases; nucleotides not matched to a gene: 12. Germline CDR1 is SGHVS and CDR2 is FQNEAQ. The CDR3 loop spans 16 amino acids. The CDR3 sequence: CASSSTRLARKETQYF. CDR3 DNA: TGTGCCAGCAGCTCCACCCGACTAGCGCGGAAGGAGACCCAGTACTTC. Combining the CDR3 with reference TRBV7-8 and TRBJ2-5 gives the whole variable domain GAGVSQSPRYKVAKRGQDVALRCDPISGHVSLFWYQQALGQGPEFLTYFQNEAQLDKSGLPSDRFFAERPEGSVSTLKIQRTQQEDSAVYLCASSSTRLARKETQYFGPGTRLLVL.

This rearrangement joins TRBV6-1 to TRBJ1-5; 7 bases fit TRBD1. The CDR3 length is 13 residues. Germline-derived CDR1 and CDR2 are MNHNS and SASEGT. Trimming removed 5 bases from V and 11 bases from J; junction bases left unmatched: 9. This chain's CDR3 is CASSTDRAPAQHF. In DNA, the CDR3 is TGTGCCAGCAGTACCGACAGGGCCCCAGCCCAGCATTTT.

This clone was seen many times. The V gene is TRBV28, the J gene TRBJ1-2; D is unclear. Trimming took off 2 bases at V and 3 bases at J, with 1 base between the two ends. The CDR3 contains 11 residues. Germline V lookup: CDR1 MDHEN, CDR2 SYDVKM. The CDR3, as DNA: TGTGCCAGCAGTTTACACTATGGCTACACCTTC. Translating it yields CASSLHYGYTF.